A single sample is the source of the 8 T cell receptor beta chains below, sequenced in a study of cytomegalovirus exposure and HLA in healthy donors. Primers: 60 Vbeta forward and 13 Jbeta reverse. Using immunoSEQ multiplex PCR, the repertoire was profiled, and TCRdb retains in-frame clones only, with some absent. The sample contains about 150,000 clones, about four fifths of which appear only once. The sample consisted of PBMCs. The receptors come from a young man in good health and CMV-seronegative.

The rearrangement links TRBV30 to TRBJ1-2; tentatively, D is TRBD1 (5 bases). The CDR3 is 15 residues long. Germline V lookup: CDR1 GTSNPN, CDR2 SVGIG (reference sequence). V was trimmed by 3 bases and J by 2 bases, leaving 16 bases between them. The CDR3 region is CAWSKGSGVNYGYTF. The CDR3, as DNA: TGTGCCTGGAGCAAGGGGTCGGGGGTAAACTATGGCTACACCTTC.

The chain employs TRBV15 and TRBJ1-4; D gene ambiguous. V shed 3 bases and J shed 8 bases, with 19 bases lying between them. The CDR3 is 16 residues long. The germline CDR1 and CDR2 sequences are LNHNV and YYDKDF (reference sequence). The CDR3 DNA follows: TGTGCCACCAGCAGCCCACCCGGCTGGGCGTGGGAAAAACTGTTTTTT. Protein product: CATSSPPGWAWEKLFF.

The V call is TRBV7-2, the J call TRBJ2-5, with D unclear. The ends were cut back, 2 bases at V and 0 bases at J, with 4 bases in the middle. Germline-derived CDR1 and CDR2 are SGHTA and FQGNSA. This CDR3 has 13 amino acids. In nucleotides, the CDR3 is TGTGCCAGCAGCTTACCTAACCAAGAGACCCAGTACTTC. It encodes CASSLPNQETQYF.

The CDR3 region is CAWRRTGEYEQYF. The CDR3 region has the DNA TGTGCCTGGAGGAGGACAGGGGAGTACGAGCAGTACTTC. The gene calls are TRBV30 and TRBJ2-7; the match to TRBD1 covers 9 bases. The CDR3 extends over 13 amino acids. Germline loops: CDR1 GTSNPN, CDR2 SVGIG (reference sequence). The V and J ends lost 3 bases and 4 bases, in that order; junction bases with no gene match: 4. The variable domain in full, with the rest retrieved from reference TRBV30 and TRBJ2-7, is SQTIHQWPATLVQPVGSPLSLECTVEGTSNPNLYWYRQAAGRGLQLLFYSVGIGQISSEVPQNLSASRPQDRQFILSSKKLLLSDSGFYLCAWRRTGEYEQYFGPGTRLTVT.

The chain couples TRBV9 to TRBJ2-7; D perhaps matches TRBD2 (6 bases). V was trimmed by 1 base and J by 3 bases, leaving 14 bases between them. Germline CDR1 reads SGDLS; CDR2 reads YYNGEE. The CDR3 loop spans 15 amino acids. For the CDR3, the DNA is TGTGCCAGCAGCGTATCTGCCTCAGCGGGCTACGAGCAGTACTTC. Protein sequence: CASSVSASAGYEQYF.

This clone occurred a few times. The genes are TRBV15 and TRBJ1-4, with D possibly matching TRBD1 (5 bases). With 8 bases removed from V and 8 bases from J, the gap between germline ends came to 18 bases. The V gene's germline CDR1 is LNHNV and CDR2 YYDKDF (reference sequence). This CDR3 has 14 residues. The CDR3 nucleotides are TGTGCCACCCAGGAACAGGACGATAGAGAAAAACTGTTTTTT. Translated: CATQEQDDREKLFF. The full variable domain, rest sourced from reference TRBV15 and TRBJ1-4, is DAMVIQNPRYQVTQFGKPVTLSCSQTLNHNVMYWYQQKSSQAPKLLFHYYDKDFNNEADTPDNFQSRRPNTSFCFLDIRSPGLGDTAMYLCATQEQDDREKLFFGSGTQLSVL.

This rearrangement joins TRBV7-2 to TRBJ2-7; perhaps D is TRBD1 or TRBD2 (6 bases each). The CDR3 totals 15 residues. In germline, CDR1 is SGHTA, CDR2 FQGNSA. The ends were cut back, 1 base at V and 6 bases at J, with 16 bases in the middle. The CDR3 here is CASSLEGGGGGEQYV. As DNA, the CDR3 is TGTGCCAGCAGCTTAGAGGGGGGCGGAGGGGGCGAGCAGTACGTC.

The chain uses TRBV27 and TRBJ1-1; maybe TRBD1 (5 bases). Between the trimmed V and J ends, which lost 6 bases and 2 bases, there was a span of 10 bases. The length of the CDR3 is 13 residues. Germline assignment: CDR1 MNHEY and CDR2 SMNVEV (reference sequence). This chain's CDR3 is CASSVGANTEAFF. CDR3 nucleotides: TGTGCCAGCAGCGTAGGGGCTAACACTGAAGCTTTCTTT.